This T cell receptor (beta chain) originates from a study of CD8 T cells in Susac syndrome. CDR3 length equals 15 residues. The germline CDR1 and CDR2 sequences are LNHDA and SQIVND (reference sequence). The germline V and J ends were trimmed by 3 bases and 1 base, with 11 bases remaining between them. Overall study results and limits: In total CD8+ repertoires, sixteen Susac-specific public clones were found, and CD8+ TEMRA repertoires had roughly five.

RNA amounts of about 0.45 to 1 ug underwent reverse transcription with random hexamers. From the immunoSEQ multiplex PCR reads, TCRdb called clonotypes with MiXCR, one entry per CDR3 protein. Of roughly 89,000 distinct CDR3 sequences detected, about 95% appear once; the ten largest clones hold 0.55% to 0.75%. As for this clonotype: Its antigen is as yet unknown.

Sequencing used CD8+ T cells from PBMCs. V gene TRBV19 combines with J gene TRBJ2-3; maybe TRBD2 (5 bases). The receptor comes from a human donor with Susac syndrome. This chain's CDR3 is CASSMEVRGTDTQYF. Here the CDR3 DNA reads TGTGCCAGTAGTATGGAGGTGAGGGGCACAGATACGCAGTATTTT.